Below, 26 T cell receptor beta chains from the same sample are listed, as sequenced in a study of cytotoxic CD8 clonotypes in ibrutinib-treated CLL. This table comes from immunoSEQ multiplex PCR, and its TCRdb copy is limited to in-frame clones, with some not included. The profile shows under 200,000 clones, more than 75% of them singletons. Here the sequenced sample was PBMCs, taken after 12 months of ibrutinib treatment. These receptors were collected from a human donor with chronic lymphocytic leukemia.

In regard to this clone: The same CDR3 also results from other DNA sequences found in this sample. V usage is TRBV27 and J usage is TRBJ2-7; unclear D gene. Germline values: CDR1 MNHEY, CDR2 SMNVEV (reference sequence). The V gene lost 2 bases and the J gene lost 1 base, with 6 bases spanning the gap. This CDR3 spans 13 amino acids. In DNA form, the CDR3 reads TGTGCCAGCAGTTTAGGGCCTTCCTACGAGCAGTACTTC. As protein: CASSLGPSYEQYF.

The rearrangement links TRBV9 to TRBJ1-3; D is uncertain. V lost 4 bases and J lost 1, with 15 bases in between. Germline CDR1 is SGDLS and CDR2 is YYNGEE. This CDR3 comprises 16 residues. CDR3 DNA sequence: TGTGCCAGCAGCATAGGACCTAGACTGTCTGGAAACACCATATATTTT. Its translation: CASSIGPRLSGNTIYF.

The chain employs TRBV7-9 and TRBJ1-1; 7 bases are shared with TRBD1. CDR3 length: 13 amino acids. Germline trimming cut 6 bases from V and 1 base from J; bases unmatched to any gene: 2. The germline V gene encodes CDR1 SEHNR and CDR2 FQNEAQ (reference sequence). CDR3 nucleotides: TGTGCCAGCAGGTGGGACAGGAACACTGAAGCTTTCTTT. It specifies CASRWDRNTEAFF.

The rearrangement links TRBV7-7 to TRBJ2-7; 8 bases fit TRBD1. The CDR3 length is 15 residues. The V and J ends lost 6 bases and 2 bases, in that order; junction bases with no gene match: 9. CDR1 and CDR2 from the germline V gene are SSHAT and FNYEAQ (reference sequence). CDR3 bases: TGTGCCAGCAGTCTGGGACCGACAGGGGCCTACGAGCAGTACTTC. It yields the protein CASSLGPTGAYEQYF.

This chain connects TRBV10-3 to TRBJ2-2, with 7 bases identical to TRBD1. The CDR3 extends over 14 amino acids. With V trimmed by 6 bases and J by 1 base, 2 bases remained unmatched. Germline-derived CDR1 and CDR2 are ENHRY and SYGVKD. The CDR3 sequence is CAISWTGNTGELFF. DNA for the CDR3: TGTGCCATCAGCTGGACAGGGAACACCGGGGAGCTGTTTTTT.

J is TRBJ1-2 and V is TRBV28; tentatively, D is TRBD1 (6 bases). CDR1 MDHEN and CDR2 SYDVKM come from the germline V gene. The CDR3 totals 15 residues. Trimming shortened V by 4 bases and J by 5 bases, and 17 bases separated the two germline ends. The chain's CDR3 is CASSSQGLGRYGYTF. DNA for the CDR3: TGTGCCAGCAGTTCCCAGGGGTTGGGTCGGTATGGCTACACCTTC.

This chain uses TRBV18 with TRBJ2-3; 9 nucleotides agree with TRBD2. The V gene's germline CDR1 is KGHSH and CDR2 LQKENI. This CDR3 is built from 16 residues. V lost 3 bases and J lost 4; bases outside the gene matches: 8. The CDR3: CASSPFSGRFSDTQYF. The CDR3 DNA reads as TGTGCCAGCTCACCTTTTAGCGGGAGATTCTCAGATACGCAGTATTTT.

The chain is built from TRBV28 and TRBJ1-2; tentatively, D is TRBD1 (5 bases). Trimming pared 11 bases from V and 1 base from J, leaving 20 bases between. Germline lookup yields CDR1 MDHEN and CDR2 SYDVKM. The CDR3 loop spans 15 amino acids. The CDR3 nucleotides are TGTGCCGTGGCCAGCACGGCGGGGGATAACTATGGCTACACCTTC. It specifies CAVASTAGDNYGYTF.

This clone has only a few counts. The chain is built from TRBV9 and TRBJ2-3, with TRBD2 as a possible D gene (6 bases). CDR1 is SGDLS and CDR2 is YYNGEE in the germline V gene. Trimming shortened V by 7 bases and J by 6 bases, and 15 bases separated the two germline ends. The CDR3 totals 13 residues. CDR3 sequence: CASGTSSSDTQYF. CDR3 in DNA: TGTGCCAGCGGAACTAGCAGCTCTGATACGCAGTATTTT.

V is TRBV10-3 and J is TRBJ2-7; 9 nucleotides line up with TRBD1. V was clipped by 10 bases and J by 5 bases; unmatched bases: 9. The CDR3 has 13 amino acids. In germline, CDR1 is ENHRY, CDR2 SYGVKD. This CDR3 reads CATTGTGNHEQYF. CDR3 nucleotide sequence: TGTGCCACTACAGGGACAGGGAATCACGAGCAGTACTTC.

The V gene is TRBV6-5, the J gene TRBJ2-5; D possibly matches TRBD1 or TRBD2 (5 bases each). CDR1 is MNHEY and CDR2 is SVGAGI in the germline V gene. The CDR3 runs 13 residues. V was clipped by 7 bases and J by 1 base, with 10 bases between them. The CDR3 region is CASTRDLQETQYF. In DNA form, the CDR3 reads TGTGCCAGCACCCGGGACCTCCAAGAGACCCAGTACTTC.

The rearrangement uses TRBV5-1 and TRBJ1-1; no firm D call. Deletions cut 2 bases from V and 4 bases from J, with 9 bases between. CDR3 length equals 13 residues. Germline V gene sequence: CDR1 SGHRS, CDR2 YFSETQ. The CDR3: CASSFGEGTEAFF. The CDR3 nucleotides are TGCGCCAGCAGCTTCGGCGAGGGCACTGAAGCTTTCTTT.

This clone was found once. This sequence joins TRBV7-9 and TRBJ2-1; 10 bases align to TRBD2. The CDR3 spans 15 residues. Trimming cost V 7 bases and J 6 bases; bases outside gene matches: 9. Germline V lookup: CDR1 SEHNR, CDR2 FQNEAQ (reference sequence). This CDR3 reads CASTLSGGAGNEQFF. The CDR3 DNA sequence: TGTGCCAGCACGCTAAGCGGGGGGGCGGGCAATGAGCAGTTCTTC.

The V call is TRBV27, the J call TRBJ2-7; a weak D match, TRBD2 (6 bases). CDR3 length: 16 amino acids. Trimming cost V 2 bases and J 5 bases, with 19 bases left between them. Germline V CDR1 and CDR2: MNHEY, SMNVEV (reference sequence). Here the CDR3 DNA reads TGTGCCAGCAGTTTACATCCCCTGACTAGTTTGGACGAGCAGTACTTC. Encoded protein: CASSLHPLTSLDEQYF.

The V and J genes are TRBV5-1 and TRBJ2-5, with a possible D match to TRBD2 (6 bases). V was trimmed by 1 base and J by 3 bases, leaving 13 bases between them. The CDR3 extends over 15 amino acids. Germline V gives CDR1 SGHRS, CDR2 YFSETQ. The CDR3 protein is CASSLIGGVEETQYF. Written as DNA, the CDR3 is TGCGCCAGCAGCTTGATTGGCGGGGTCGAAGAGACCCAGTACTTC.

The chain couples TRBV18 to TRBJ1-5, with 12 bases identical to TRBD1. The CDR3 runs 18 residues. Germline CDR1 reads KGHSH; CDR2 reads LQKENI. Unmatched junction bases numbered 13, after V lost 3 bases and J lost 7 bases. The CDR3 nucleotides read TGTGCCAGCTCACCCGCCGGGACAGGGGGCTTTTTTAGCCAGCCCCAGCATTTT. It is translated as CASSPAGTGGFFSQPQHF.

The chain uses TRBV4-1 and TRBJ2-4; 12 bases are a match to TRBD2. V gave up 2 bases and J gave up 7 bases; unmatched junction bases: 15. The CDR3 loop spans 19 amino acids. Germline V gene sequence: CDR1 MGHRA, CDR2 YSYEKL. The CDR3 DNA follows: TGCGCCAGCAGCCAAACCTCCGCTAGCGGGAGGGCCAAGGGGAACATTCAGTACTTC. Translated: CASSQTSASGRAKGNIQYF.

The J gene is TRBJ2-6, the V gene TRBV15; 9 bases agree with TRBD1. This CDR3 is 16 amino acids long. J lost 0 bases, V lost 3 bases, and 0 bases had no gene match. CDR1 is LNHNV and CDR2 is YYDKDF in the germline V gene (reference sequence). The CDR3 protein is CATSRDRGSGANVLTF. DNA of the CDR3: TGTGCCACCAGCAGGGACAGGGGCTCTGGGGCCAACGTCCTGACTTTC.

The chain joins TRBV7-9 to TRBJ1-4; no definite D call. V lost 8 bases to trimming and J lost 5 bases, with 9 bases between them. CDR3 length: 12 residues. Germline V CDR1 and CDR2: SEHNR, FQNEAQ (reference sequence). The CDR3 region has the DNA TGTGCCAGCCGGGAGCCAAATGAAAAACTGTTTTTT. Its protein is CASREPNEKLFF.

In its sample, this clone was seen a few times. The genes are TRBV5-1 and TRBJ2-5; 13 positions match TRBD2. Trimming at V came to 6 bases and at J to 5 bases, leaving 10 bases not matched to a gene. The germline gives CDR1 SGHRS, CDR2 YFSETQ. The CDR3 runs 16 residues. CDR3 region: CASTRTSGSLGETQYF. The CDR3, as DNA: TGCGCCAGCACACGGACTAGCGGGAGTCTCGGGGAGACCCAGTACTTC.

This clone was recorded once. The chain combines TRBV10-3 with TRBJ2-3; 7 bases agree with TRBD1. Per germline, CDR1 ENHRY and CDR2 SYGVKD. J was trimmed by 3 bases and V by 10 bases; bases with no gene match: 10. This CDR3 has 14 amino acids. CDR3 nucleotide sequence: TGTGCCACCCGAGAAAGGGGGCAAACAGATACGCAGTATTTT. It specifies CATRERGQTDTQYF.

The gene calls are TRBV19 and TRBJ1-3, with no clear D. The germline V and J ends were trimmed by 8 bases and 2 bases, with 16 bases remaining between them. The length of the CDR3 is 15 residues. CDR1 is LNHDA, CDR2 SQIVND, per germline (reference sequence). The CDR3 protein is CASASPGVPGNTIYF. The CDR3 region has the DNA TGTGCCAGTGCCAGCCCTGGAGTTCCTGGAAACACCATATATTTT.

The V gene is TRBV9, the J gene TRBJ1-4; D might be TRBD1 (6 bases). The CDR3 sequence is 15 residues long. Per germline, CDR1 SGDLS and CDR2 YYNGEE. The V end was cut by 4 bases, the J end by 12 bases, with 22 bases between. The CDR3 coding sequence is TGTGCCAGCAGCAGAGAAGGGGGTATTTTCAAAGAACTGTTTTTT. Translated, it gives CASSREGGIFKELFF.

The rearrangement uses TRBV5-6 and TRBJ2-3; possibly TRBD1 for D (7 bases). Germline assignment: CDR1 SGHDT and CDR2 YYEEEE. V was clipped by 5 bases and J by 2 bases, with 15 bases between them. The CDR3 runs to 15 residues. The CDR3 coding sequence is TGTGCCAGCAGTCAGGGGGGCCTAACCACAGATACGCAGTATTTT. It specifies CASSQGGLTTDTQYF.

DNA of the CDR3: TGTGCCAGCGCCCCTGGGGTAGCGGAGGTTGAGCAGTTCTTC. Its translation is CASAPGVAEVEQFF. The genes are TRBV7-9 and TRBJ2-1, with a weak D call TRBD2 (6 bases). Germline values: CDR1 SEHNR, CDR2 FQNEAQ (reference sequence). The germline V and J ends were trimmed by 8 bases and 9 bases, with 20 bases remaining between them. The CDR3 length is 14 residues.

V usage is TRBV6-6 and J usage is TRBJ2-7; D remains ambiguous. Germline V gene data show CDR1 as MNHNY and CDR2 as SVGAGI (reference sequence). CDR3 length: 12 amino acids. Trimming left V 2 bases short and J 11 bases short, with 13 bases between. Here the CDR3 DNA reads TGTGCCAGCAGTTACCGATCGACCCATAAGTACTTC. Protein product: CASSYRSTHKYF.